The 8 T cell receptor beta chains below come from one sample, sequenced in a study of shared clonotypes between healthy human individuals. Sequencing used immunoSEQ multiplex PCR; TCRdb keeps in-frame clones, though not all of them. The repertoire holds millions of clones, with about 95% as singletons. Sequenced: naive CD4+ T cells sorted from blood. Subset defined: CD45RA+ positively selected. These TCRs come from a man aged 18 to 30 in good health.

This clone was detected once. DNA of the CDR3: TGTGCCAGCAGTTTATCGACAGGGATTATTGGTTCACCCCTCCACTTT. Its translation: CASSLSTGIIGSPLHF. The chain uses TRBV27 and TRBJ1-6; 7 positions agree with TRBD1. Germline loops: CDR1 MNHEY, CDR2 SMNVEV (reference sequence). Losses at the gene ends were 0 bases for V and 9 bases for J; bases not matched to a gene: 8. The CDR3 is 16 amino acids.

The chain uses TRBV10-1 and TRBJ2-7; D gene uncertain. CDR3 size: 14 residues. V dropped 5 bases and J dropped 2 bases, with 13 bases sitting between them. CDR1 and CDR2 from the germline V gene are WNHNN and SYGVQD (reference sequence). Here the CDR3 reads CASSSSTVPYEQYF. The DNA of the CDR3 is TGCGCCAGCAGTTCATCGACGGTTCCCTACGAGCAGTACTTC.

V usage is TRBV6-6 and J usage is TRBJ1-1; possibly TRBD1 for D (6 bases). CDR1 and CDR2 from the germline V gene are MNHNY and SVGAGI (reference sequence). The V and J ends lost 4 bases and 4 bases respectively, with 10 bases between them. This CDR3 comprises 13 residues. This CDR3 is CASSSQGFTEAFF. The CDR3 bases are TGTGCCAGCAGTTCACAGGGTTTCACTGAAGCTTTCTTT.

The rearrangement uses TRBV7-9 and TRBJ1-6, with D maybe TRBD1 (5 bases). CDR1 is SEHNR, CDR2 FQNEAQ, per germline (reference sequence). Trimming took 6 bases from V and 5 from J, leaving 5 bases between them. The CDR3 contains 12 residues. CDR3 sequence: CASRTDNSPLHF. For the CDR3, the DNA is TGTGCCAGCAGGACAGATAATTCACCCCTCCACTTT. The whole variable domain, remainder taken from reference TRBV7-9 and TRBJ1-6, is DTGVSQNPRHKITKRGQNVTFRCDPISEHNRLYWYRQTLGQGPEFLTYFQNEAQLEKSRLLSDRFSAERPKGSFSTLEIQRTEQGDSAMYLCASRTDNSPLHFGNGTRLTVT.

This chain joins TRBV23-1 and TRBJ1-2; D is perhaps TRBD1 (5 bases). TRBV23-1 is identified as an open reading frame with a role that is uncertain. V was trimmed by 2 bases and J by 2 bases, leaving 18 bases between them. There are 17 residues in the CDR3. CDR3 DNA: TGCGCCAGCAGTCAACCAGGCGGGGGGGAGAGGAACTATGGCTACACCTTC. Translated: CASSQPGGGERNYGYTF.

V and J are TRBV25-1 and TRBJ2-2; D uncertain. The CDR3 contains 14 residues. Germline V gene sequence: CDR1 MGHDK, CDR2 SYGVNS. Trimming cost V 5 bases and J 0 bases, with 7 bases left between them. CDR3 residues: CASSPRTNTGELFF. The CDR3 coding sequence is TGTGCCAGCAGTCCCCGAACGAACACCGGGGAGCTGTTTTTT.

The rearrangement joins TRBV9 to TRBJ1-1; TRBD1 is a possible D gene (6 bases). CDR1 and CDR2 from the germline V gene are SGDLS and YYNGEE. There are 11 residues in the CDR3. V lost 4 bases, J lost 14 bases, and 15 bases lay in between. The CDR3 region has the DNA TGTGCCAGCAGCTCACAAAGGGACACCTTCTTT. Its translation: CASSSQRDTFF.

The gene calls are TRBV10-3 and TRBJ2-1; the D is unclear. The CDR3 contains 13 residues. V dropped 0 bases and J dropped 8 bases, with 8 bases sitting between them. Germline V gene sequence: CDR1 ENHRY, CDR2 SYGVKD. CDR3 bases: TGTGCCATCAGTGAGTCTGTAGTCTATGAGCAGTTCTTC. Its protein product is CAISESVVYEQFF.